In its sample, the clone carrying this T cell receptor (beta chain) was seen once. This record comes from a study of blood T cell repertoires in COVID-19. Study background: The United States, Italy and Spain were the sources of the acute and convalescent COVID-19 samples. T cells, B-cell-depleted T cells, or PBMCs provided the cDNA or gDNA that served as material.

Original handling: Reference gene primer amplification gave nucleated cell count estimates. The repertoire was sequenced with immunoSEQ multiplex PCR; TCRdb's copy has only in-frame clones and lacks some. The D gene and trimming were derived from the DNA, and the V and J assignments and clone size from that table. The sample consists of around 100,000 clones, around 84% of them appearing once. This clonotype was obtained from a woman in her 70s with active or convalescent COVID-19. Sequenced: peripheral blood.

The CDR3 DNA reads as TGCGCCAGCAGCCAACGGGACAGGGAGAGCTCTGGAAACACCATATATTTT. Amino acids: CASSQRDRESSGNTIYF. This chain links TRBV5-1 with TRBJ1-3; 9 nucleotides agree with TRBD1. Losses at the gene ends were 4 bases for V and 0 bases for J; bases not matched to a gene: 8. The CDR3 runs to 17 residues. In germline, CDR1 is SGHRS, CDR2 YFSETQ.